A single sample is the source of the 14 T cell receptor beta chains below, sequenced in a study of T-cell reconstitution after alpha-beta-depleted transplantation in children. Molecular barcoding with unique molecular identifiers was used for the TCRbeta library. MiXCR, run by TCRdb on the PCR reads, gives a single entry per CDR3 protein. The table includes a few hundred thousand distinct CDR3 sequences, about 40% detected once. The sequencing used PBMCs, collected before TCRalphabeta/CD19-depleted stem cell transplant. These receptors all stem from a girl aged 2-10 years with aplastic anemia, due to receive a stem cell transplant.

The rearrangement links TRBV19 to TRBJ2-1; D gene ambiguous. There are 14 residues in the CDR3. Germline V gene sequence: CDR1 LNHDA, CDR2 SQIVND (reference sequence). The ends were cut back, 3 bases at V and 3 bases at J, with 9 bases in the middle. CDR3: CASSMAGHYNEQFF. The CDR3 DNA is TGTGCCAGTAGTATGGCCGGTCACTACAATGAGCAGTTCTTC.

This clonotype was counted between two and nine times. This rearrangement joins TRBV20-1 to TRBJ1-2; a weak D match, TRBD1 (5 bases). This CDR3 comprises 14 residues. Trimming removed 3 bases from V and 10 bases from J, with 21 bases in between. Germline loops: CDR1 DFQATT, CDR2 SNEGSKA (reference sequence). The CDR3 nucleotides read TGCAGTGCTAGGGGGGACTTTGGTGCAAGCGACTACACCTTC. Translation gives CSARGDFGASDYTF.

V is TRBV20-1 and J is TRBJ2-3; D unclear. The CDR3 has 14 amino acids. Trimming removed 0 bases from V and 2 bases from J, with 9 bases in between. Germline assignment: CDR1 DFQATT and CDR2 SNEGSKA (reference sequence). The CDR3 here is CSARDLRLTDTQYF. CDR3 bases: TGCAGTGCTAGAGATTTACGGCTCACAGATACGCAGTATTTT.

Written as DNA, the CDR3 is TGTGCCAGCAGCCTCGACCCTACAGATACGCAGTATTTT. Translation gives CASSLDPTDTQYF. The rearrangement uses TRBV5-4 and TRBJ2-3, with D uncertain. Germline values: CDR1 SGHNT, CDR2 YYREEE (reference sequence). There are 13 residues in the CDR3. V was clipped by 4 bases and J by 3 bases, with 9 bases between them.

This chain connects TRBV24-1 to TRBJ2-5; 7 positions match TRBD2. V shed 8 bases and J 2 bases; nucleotides not matched to a gene: 7. Germline CDR1 reads KGHDR; CDR2 reads SFDVKD. The CDR3 has 14 residues. As DNA, the CDR3 is TGTGCCACCACCCGTCAGCGGGAACAAGAGACCCAGTACTTC. The encoded protein is CATTRQREQETQYF.

This clonotype was observed a few times. The CDR3 DNA reads as TGTGCCAGCAGCCTATCGGGCACAGGGGGCGTAAGGGACGAGCAGTACTTC. Translating gives CASSLSGTGGVRDEQYF. The genes are TRBV11-2 and TRBJ2-7; 9 nucleotides agree with TRBD1. V shed 5 bases, J shed 5 bases, and the junction held 16 bases outside the gene matches. The germline gives CDR1 SGHAT, CDR2 FQNNGV. The CDR3 loop spans 17 amino acids.

This clonotype came up once. The CDR3 nucleotides are TGCAGTGCTGCGGGATCGGCGCACACAGATACGCAGTATTTT. It codes for CSAAGSAHTDTQYF. The chain carries TRBV20-1 and TRBJ2-3, with TRBD2 as a possible D gene (6 bases). In germline, CDR1 is DFQATT, CDR2 SNEGSKA (reference sequence). This CDR3 comprises 14 residues. Trimming pared 5 bases from V and 2 bases from J, leaving 14 bases between.

The chain has TRBV20-1 and TRBJ2-3, with 10 positions matching TRBD2. Germline CDR1 and CDR2: DFQATT and SNEGSKA (reference sequence). V lost 5 bases, J lost 0 bases, and 5 bases stayed unmatched. The CDR3 sequence is 15 residues long. The CDR3: CSAVGLALSTDTQYF. CDR3 DNA: TGCAGTGCTGTGGGACTAGCGCTGAGCACAGATACGCAGTATTTT.

This clonotype appeared a few times. V usage is TRBV20-1 and J usage is TRBJ2-7; 9 nucleotides line up with TRBD1. Germline lookup yields CDR1 DFQATT and CDR2 SNEGSKA (reference sequence). CDR3 length equals 14 residues. V shed 5 bases, J shed 4 bases, and the junction held 9 bases outside the gene matches. Here the CDR3 DNA reads TGCAGTGCTGCGCCCGGGACAGGGAAGTACGAGCAGTACTTC. Translated, it gives CSAAPGTGKYEQYF.

V gene TRBV3-1 combines with J gene TRBJ2-4; 10 bases agree with TRBD2. There are 17 residues in the CDR3. Germline trimming cut 1 base from V and 8 bases from J; bases unmatched to any gene: 11. Germline-derived CDR1 and CDR2 are LGHDT and YNNKEL (reference sequence). CDR3 coding DNA: TGTGCCAGCAGCCAAGTCTTGGCTAGCGGGAGTAGGCACATTCAGTACTTC. This gives the protein CASSQVLASGSRHIQYF.

This rearrangement joins TRBV18 to TRBJ2-7; D is possibly TRBD1 (5 bases). This CDR3 spans 14 amino acids. The ends were cut back, 4 bases at V and 2 bases at J, with 12 bases in the middle. The germline V gene encodes CDR1 KGHSH and CDR2 LQKENI. The CDR3 nucleotides are TGTGCCAGCTCACGCAACGACAGAGCCTACGAGCAGTACTTC. As protein: CASSRNDRAYEQYF.

This clonotype was recorded once. J is TRBJ1-4 and V is TRBV20-1; 7 bases are a match to TRBD1. CDR1 DFQATT and CDR2 SNEGSKA come from the germline V gene (reference sequence). This CDR3 has 12 residues. J lost 7 bases, V lost 6 bases, and 5 bases had no gene match. The CDR3 spells CSADREGEKLFF. The CDR3 coding sequence is TGCAGTGCAGACAGGGAGGGTGAAAAACTGTTTTTT.

V gene TRBV11-2 combines with J gene TRBJ2-2; D uncertain. The CDR3 sequence is 12 residues long. CDR1 and CDR2 from the germline V gene are SGHAT and FQNNGV. V lost 5 bases and J lost 6, with 7 bases in between. The CDR3, as DNA: TGTGCCAGCAGCCCTTTTTCCGGGGAGCTGTTTTTT. Translating it yields CASSPFSGELFF.

The table lists this clonotype with many counts. The genes are TRBV9 and TRBJ2-2; D is undetermined. Germline V CDR1 and CDR2: SGDLS, YYNGEE. Trimming stripped 0 bases from V and 2 bases from J, with 8 bases between. The CDR3 runs to 15 residues. The CDR3 nucleotides are TGTGCCAGCAGCGTAGCGGCCGGAAACACCGGGGAGCTGTTTTTT. Translation gives CASSVAAGNTGELFF.